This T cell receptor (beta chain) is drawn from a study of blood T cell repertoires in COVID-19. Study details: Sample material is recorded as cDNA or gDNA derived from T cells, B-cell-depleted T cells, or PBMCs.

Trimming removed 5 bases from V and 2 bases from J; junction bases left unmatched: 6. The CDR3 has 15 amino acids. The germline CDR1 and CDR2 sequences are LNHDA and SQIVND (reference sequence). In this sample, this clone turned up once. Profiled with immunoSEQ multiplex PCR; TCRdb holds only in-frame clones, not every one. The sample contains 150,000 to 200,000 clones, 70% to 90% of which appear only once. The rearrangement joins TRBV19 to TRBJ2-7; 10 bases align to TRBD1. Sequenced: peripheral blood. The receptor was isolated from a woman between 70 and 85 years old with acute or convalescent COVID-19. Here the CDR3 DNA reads TGTGCCAGTAGTGCCGGACAGGGGGTGACCTACGAGCAGTACTTC. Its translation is CASSAGQGVTYEQYF.